The 22 T cell receptor beta chains in this list originate from one sample, sequenced in a study of cytomegalovirus exposure and HLA in healthy donors. PCR primers comprised 60 Vbeta and 13 Jbeta primers. Sequenced by immunoSEQ multiplex PCR; TCRdb stores in-frame clones only, minus some. The sample records 150,000 to 250,000 clones, around 79% being singletons. What was sequenced was PBMCs. The receptors shown here come from a girl aged 5 to 17 in good health and CMV-seropositive.

This clone was found a few times. The CDR3 nucleotides read TGTGCCAGCATCGCCGCAGGGGGCGACTCCTACGAGCAGTACTTC. Amino acid sequence: CASIAAGGDSYEQYF. V usage is TRBV6-5 and J usage is TRBJ2-7; 8 nucleotides line up with TRBD1. The CDR3 has 15 amino acids. J lost 0 bases, V lost 7 bases, and 8 bases had no gene match. From germline, CDR1 is MNHEY and CDR2 SVGAGI.

This sequence joins TRBV5-6 and TRBJ1-2; no clear D gene. V dropped 4 bases and J dropped 7 bases, with 14 bases sitting between them. CDR1 is SGHDT, CDR2 YYEEEE, per germline. The CDR3 is 13 residues long. The DNA of the CDR3 is TGTGCCAGCAGCGATTTGGGGAGTCGTGGCTACACCTTC. Translation: CASSDLGSRGYTF.

The chain combines TRBV19 with TRBJ2-3; 11 bases align to TRBD2. CDR3 size: 17 residues. The germline V gene has CDR1 LNHDA and CDR2 SQIVND (reference sequence). Trimming took 3 bases from V and 1 from J; bases not matched to a gene: 6. The CDR3 nucleotides read TGTGCCAGTAGTATTAGGGTAGCGGGGGGGCGCACAGATACGCAGTATTTT. This sequence encodes CASSIRVAGGRTDTQYF. Full variable domain (remainder filled in from reference TRBV19 and TRBJ2-3): DGGITQSPKYLFRKEGQNVTLSCEQNLNHDAMYWYRQDPGQGLRLIYYSQIVNDFQKGDIAEGYSVSREKKESFPLTVTSAQKNPTAFYLCASSIRVAGGRTDTQYFGPGTRLTVL.

This clone was seen once. The chain couples TRBV6-6 to TRBJ1-6; D ambiguous. The CDR3 spans 11 residues. V lost 6 bases and J lost 16, with 13 bases in between. The V gene's germline CDR1 is MNHNY and CDR2 SVGAGI (reference sequence). CDR3 DNA: TGTGCCAGCAGCCCTAGTAAGGAGCTCCACTTT. It translates to CASSPSKELHF.

Comments on this clone: Other DNA sequences in the same sample also yield this CDR3. The chain is built from TRBV11-3 and TRBJ2-6; the D is unclear. V lost 4 bases and J lost 0, with 7 bases in between. Germline CDR1 and CDR2: SGHNT and YENEEA. The CDR3 runs 15 residues. CDR3 protein: CASSSQSSGANVLTF. DNA for the CDR3: TGTGCCAGCAGCTCCCAGTCCTCTGGGGCCAACGTCCTGACTTTC.

The chain is built from TRBV11-2 and TRBJ2-7; 8 nucleotides align to TRBD1. The germline V gene encodes CDR1 SGHAT and CDR2 FQNNGV. With 4 bases clipped from V and 2 bases from J, the junction kept 7 bases outside the gene matches. The CDR3 spans 15 residues. The CDR3 DNA is TGTGCCAGCAGCTCCGGTGCGGACAGGGCCTACGAGCAGTACTTC. It yields the protein CASSSGADRAYEQYF.

The genes are TRBV7-2 and TRBJ1-5, with no clear D. CDR3 length equals 14 residues. V lost 0 bases to trimming and J lost 7 bases, with 10 bases between them. From germline, CDR1 is SGHTA and CDR2 FQGNSA. In nucleotides, the CDR3 is TGTGCCAGCAGCTTAGCACCCGGGAGGCAGCCCCAGCATTTT. Its protein is CASSLAPGRQPQHF.

This clone was recorded only once. The chain recombines TRBV5-6 with TRBJ2-1; TRBD2 agrees at 12 bases. V was pared by 4 bases and J by 1 base, with 12 bases of the junction left unmatched. Germline V CDR1 and CDR2: SGHDT, YYEEEE. This CDR3 contains 19 residues. The CDR3 reads CASSPGTSGLEGSYNEQFF. DNA of the CDR3: TGTGCCAGCAGCCCAGGGACTAGCGGGCTAGAGGGGTCCTACAATGAGCAGTTCTTC.

V is TRBV5-1 and J is TRBJ2-6; 9 bases are a match to TRBD1. This CDR3 has 18 residues. V trimming: 4 bases; J trimming: 4 bases; junction bases outside the gene matches: 12. Germline CDR1 SGHRS, CDR2 YFSETQ. CDR3 residues: CASSPEVGTGSGANVLTF. CDR3 DNA sequence: TGCGCCAGCAGCCCGGAAGTCGGGACAGGGTCCGGGGCCAACGTCCTGACTTTC.

The chain couples TRBV10-3 to TRBJ2-5, with TRBD1 as a possible D gene (7 bases). This CDR3 region has 14 residues. V was clipped by 3 bases and J by 5 bases, with 13 bases between them. The germline CDR1 and CDR2 sequences are ENHRY and SYGVKD. The CDR3 bases are TGTGCCATCAGTGATGGCAGGGGGGTGGAGACCCAGTACTTC. Amino acid sequence: CAISDGRGVETQYF.

The V and J genes are TRBV10-3 and TRBJ2-3; D assignment may be TRBD1 or TRBD2 (6 bases each). V was cut by 6 bases and J by 2 bases, with 12 bases left in between. In germline, CDR1 is ENHRY, CDR2 SYGVKD. The CDR3 extends over 14 amino acids. The CDR3 region has the DNA TGTGCCATCAGGGAGGGGGAGGTCACAGATACGCAGTATTTT. Translation gives CAIREGEVTDTQYF.

The V call is TRBV4-3, the J call TRBJ2-7, with D possibly TRBD1 on 7 matching bases. Germline V gene data show CDR1 as LGHNA and CDR2 as YSLEER. V was pared by 2 bases and J by 4 bases, with 15 bases between. This CDR3 has 15 amino acids. The chain's CDR3 is CASSQRAGGTYEQYF. In DNA, the CDR3 is TGCGCCAGCAGCCAACGGGCAGGGGGGACTTACGAGCAGTACTTC.

The V and J genes are TRBV19 and TRBJ1-1; 11 bases match TRBD1. Per the germline V gene, CDR1 is LNHDA and CDR2 is SQIVND (reference sequence). The CDR3 consists of 17 residues. The trim removed 4 bases at V and 1 base at J, leaving 8 bases unmatched. DNA for the CDR3: TGTGCCAGTAGTACTGGACAGGGGGCCCTATGGAACACTGAAGCTTTCTTT. This gives the protein CASSTGQGALWNTEAFF.

The rearrangement joins TRBV5-1 to TRBJ2-2, with a tentative D call TRBD2 (6 bases). The CDR3 runs to 14 residues. Trimming cost V 4 bases and J 1 base, with 8 bases left between them. The germline gives CDR1 SGHRS, CDR2 YFSETQ. CDR3 sequence: CASSLRGNTGELFF. The DNA of the CDR3 is TGCGCCAGCAGCCTGCGGGGGAACACCGGGGAGCTGTTTTTT.

The CDR3 nucleotides read TGTGCCAGCAGTGAAGGCAGGTCCGGGGAGCTGTTTTTT. The encoded protein is CASSEGRSGELFF. The V call is TRBV2, the J call TRBJ2-2; D uncertain. V gave up 1 base and J gave up 6 bases, with 6 bases separating them. CDR3 size: 13 residues. Germline V gene lookup returns CDR1 SNHLY and CDR2 FYNNEI.

This rearrangement joins TRBV30 to TRBJ2-5; TRBD2 agrees at 9 bases. Germline assignment: CDR1 GTSNPN and CDR2 SVGIG (reference sequence). The CDR3 sequence is 12 residues long. The DNA for the CDR3 is TGTGCTCGCGGGGGGGCACGGGAGACCCAGTACTTC. Residues: CARGGARETQYF.

The chain combines TRBV5-1 with TRBJ2-2; weak D call: TRBD1 (6 bases). Deletions cut 1 base from V and 2 bases from J, with 12 bases between. Germline assignment: CDR1 SGHRS and CDR2 YFSETQ. CDR3 length: 16 residues. The DNA of the CDR3 is TGCGCCAGCAGCTTGTTTTCAGGGGCTAACACCGGGGAGCTGTTTTTT. Amino acids: CASSLFSGANTGELFF.

The chain has TRBV15 and TRBJ2-1; TRBD1 matches 10 bases. Losses at the gene ends were 0 bases for V and 5 bases for J; bases not matched to a gene: 4. The germline gives CDR1 LNHNV, CDR2 YYDKDF (reference sequence). The CDR3 runs 16 residues. CDR3 residues: CATSRDGTGADNEQFF. In DNA form, the CDR3 reads TGTGCCACCAGCAGAGACGGGACAGGGGCCGACAATGAGCAGTTCTTC.

This chain uses TRBV6-6 with TRBJ2-7, with a weak D call TRBD2 (6 bases). This CDR3 has 12 amino acids. Germline V CDR1 and CDR2: MNHNY, SVGAGI (reference sequence). The germline V and J ends were trimmed by 5 bases and 5 bases, with 10 bases remaining between them. The CDR3 region has the DNA TGTGCCAGCAGTCGGCGGGGAAACGAGCAGTACTTC. It yields the protein CASSRRGNEQYF.

The chain has TRBV10-3 and TRBJ1-2; 10 bases are shared with TRBD1. The V gene end was trimmed by 2 bases and the J gene end by 5 bases; junction bases not matched to a gene: 2. The CDR3 is 14 amino acids. Germline V gene lookup returns CDR1 ENHRY and CDR2 SYGVKD. Here the CDR3 reads CAISELDRGYGYTF. DNA for the CDR3: TGTGCCATCAGTGAGCTGGACAGGGGGTATGGCTACACCTTC.

This chain joins TRBV4-1 and TRBJ2-5, with TRBD1 identical over 11 bases. The germline gives CDR1 MGHRA, CDR2 YSYEKL. With V trimmed by 1 base and J by 5 bases, 6 bases remained unmatched. The CDR3 is made up of 16 amino acids. The CDR3 is CASSQVGTGGKETQYF. The CDR3 DNA reads TGCGCCAGCAGCCAAGTCGGGACAGGGGGTAAGGAGACCCAGTACTTC.

The chain has TRBV4-3 and TRBJ2-1; TRBD2 matches 8 bases. The germline gives CDR1 LGHNA, CDR2 YSLEER. V shed 1 base, J shed 3 bases, and the junction held 2 bases outside the gene matches. This CDR3 is built from 15 residues. CDR3 in DNA: TGCGCCAGCAGCCAAGTCCTAGCGGGCTACAATGAGCAGTTCTTC. Translating it yields CASSQVLAGYNEQFF.